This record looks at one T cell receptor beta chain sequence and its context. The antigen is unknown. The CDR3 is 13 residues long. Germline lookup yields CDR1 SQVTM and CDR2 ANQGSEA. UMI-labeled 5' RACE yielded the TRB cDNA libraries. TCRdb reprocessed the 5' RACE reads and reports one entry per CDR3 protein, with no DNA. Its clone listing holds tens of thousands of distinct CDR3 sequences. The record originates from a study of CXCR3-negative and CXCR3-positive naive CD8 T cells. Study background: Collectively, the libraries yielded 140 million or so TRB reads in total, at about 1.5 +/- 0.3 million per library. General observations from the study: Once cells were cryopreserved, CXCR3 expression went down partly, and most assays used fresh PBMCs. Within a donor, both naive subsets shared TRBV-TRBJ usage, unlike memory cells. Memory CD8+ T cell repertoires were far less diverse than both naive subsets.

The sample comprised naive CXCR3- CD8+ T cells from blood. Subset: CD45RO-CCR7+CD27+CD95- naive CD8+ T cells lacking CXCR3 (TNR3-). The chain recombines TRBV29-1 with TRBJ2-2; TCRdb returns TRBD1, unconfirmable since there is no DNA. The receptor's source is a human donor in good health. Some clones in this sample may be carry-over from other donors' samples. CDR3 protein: CSVEAGYTGELFF.